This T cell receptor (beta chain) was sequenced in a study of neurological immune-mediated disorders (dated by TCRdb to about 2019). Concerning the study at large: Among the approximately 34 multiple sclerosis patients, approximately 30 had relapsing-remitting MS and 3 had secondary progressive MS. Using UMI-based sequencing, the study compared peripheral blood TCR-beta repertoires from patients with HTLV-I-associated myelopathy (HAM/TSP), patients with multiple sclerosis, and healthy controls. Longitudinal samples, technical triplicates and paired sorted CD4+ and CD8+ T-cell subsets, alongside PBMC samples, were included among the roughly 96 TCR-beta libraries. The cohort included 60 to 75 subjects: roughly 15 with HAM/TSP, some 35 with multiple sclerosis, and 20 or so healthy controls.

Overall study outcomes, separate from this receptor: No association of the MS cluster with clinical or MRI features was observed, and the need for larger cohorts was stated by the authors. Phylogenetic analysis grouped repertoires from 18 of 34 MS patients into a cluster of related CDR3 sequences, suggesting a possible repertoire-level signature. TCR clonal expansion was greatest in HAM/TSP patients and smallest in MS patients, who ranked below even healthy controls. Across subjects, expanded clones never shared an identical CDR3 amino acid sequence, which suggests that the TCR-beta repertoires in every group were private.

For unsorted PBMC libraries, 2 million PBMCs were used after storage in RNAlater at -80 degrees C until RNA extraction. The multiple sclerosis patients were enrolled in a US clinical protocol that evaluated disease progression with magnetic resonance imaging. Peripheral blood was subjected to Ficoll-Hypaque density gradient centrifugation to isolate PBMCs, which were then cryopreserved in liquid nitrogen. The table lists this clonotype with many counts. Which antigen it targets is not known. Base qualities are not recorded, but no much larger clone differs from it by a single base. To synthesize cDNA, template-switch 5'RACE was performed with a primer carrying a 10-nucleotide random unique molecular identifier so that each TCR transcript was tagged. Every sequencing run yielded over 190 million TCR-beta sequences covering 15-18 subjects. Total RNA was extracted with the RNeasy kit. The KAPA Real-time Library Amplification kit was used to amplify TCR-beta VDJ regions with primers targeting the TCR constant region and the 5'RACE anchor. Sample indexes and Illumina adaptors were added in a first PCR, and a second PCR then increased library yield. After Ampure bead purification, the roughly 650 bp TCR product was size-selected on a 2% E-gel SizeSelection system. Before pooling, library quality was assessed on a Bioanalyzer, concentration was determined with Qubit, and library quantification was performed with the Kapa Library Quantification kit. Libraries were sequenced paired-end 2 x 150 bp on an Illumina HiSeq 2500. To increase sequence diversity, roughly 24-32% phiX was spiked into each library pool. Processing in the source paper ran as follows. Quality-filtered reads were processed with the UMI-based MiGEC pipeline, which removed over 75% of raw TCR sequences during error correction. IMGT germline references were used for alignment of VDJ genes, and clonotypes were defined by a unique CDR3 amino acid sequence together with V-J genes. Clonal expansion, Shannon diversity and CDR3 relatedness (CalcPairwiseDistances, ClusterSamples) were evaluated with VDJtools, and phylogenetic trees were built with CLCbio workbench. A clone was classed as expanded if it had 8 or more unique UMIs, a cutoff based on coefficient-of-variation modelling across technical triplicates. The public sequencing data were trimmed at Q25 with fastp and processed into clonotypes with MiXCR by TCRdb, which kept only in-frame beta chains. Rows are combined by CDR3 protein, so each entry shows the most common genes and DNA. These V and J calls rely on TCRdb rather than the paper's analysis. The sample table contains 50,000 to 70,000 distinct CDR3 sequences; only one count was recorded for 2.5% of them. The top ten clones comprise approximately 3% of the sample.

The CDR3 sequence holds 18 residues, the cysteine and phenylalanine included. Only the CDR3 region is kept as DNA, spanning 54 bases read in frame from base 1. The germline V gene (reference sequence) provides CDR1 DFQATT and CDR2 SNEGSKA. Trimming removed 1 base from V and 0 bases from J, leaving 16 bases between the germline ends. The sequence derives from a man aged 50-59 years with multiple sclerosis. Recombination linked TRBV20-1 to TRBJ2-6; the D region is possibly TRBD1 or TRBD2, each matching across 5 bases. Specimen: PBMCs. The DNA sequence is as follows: TGCAGTGCTAGAGCCTCCGACAGTAGCGCCTCTGGGGCCAACGTCCTGACTTTC. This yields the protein CSARASDSSASGANVLTF.